The sequence of this T cell receptor beta chain was determined in a study of beta chain features in type 1 diabetes. The entirety of the isolated RNA underwent reverse transcription, so expressed TCRB transcripts were sequenced. Data came from immunoSEQ multiplex PCR; TCRdb stores just in-frame clones and leaves some out. The table shows more than 300,000 clones, with approximately 8% occurring only once. Germline V gives CDR1 SGHTA, CDR2 FQGTGA. The V and J ends lost 2 bases and 9 bases respectively, with 14 bases between them. The CDR3 is 14 amino acids. Every donor provided one heparinised blood draw, which averaged approximately 100 mL.

The receptor's source is a woman under 30 in good health. The chain has TRBV7-3 and TRBJ1-5, with D perhaps matching TRBD1 (6 bases). Sequenced material: central memory CD4+ T cells from blood. The CDR3 DNA reads as TGTGCCAGCAGCTTAGAGGCGGGGGCTCGGCCCCAGCATTTT. Translating gives CASSLEAGARPQHF.